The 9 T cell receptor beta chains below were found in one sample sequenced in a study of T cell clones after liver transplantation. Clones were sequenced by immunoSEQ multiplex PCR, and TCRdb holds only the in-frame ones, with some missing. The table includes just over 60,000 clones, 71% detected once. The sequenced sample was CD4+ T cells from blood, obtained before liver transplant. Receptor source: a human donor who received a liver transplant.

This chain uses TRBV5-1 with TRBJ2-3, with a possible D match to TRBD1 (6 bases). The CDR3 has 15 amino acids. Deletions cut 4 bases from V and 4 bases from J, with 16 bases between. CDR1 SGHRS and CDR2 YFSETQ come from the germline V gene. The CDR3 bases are TGCGCCAGCAGCCGGCAGGGGTCCTCGGCAGATACGCAGTATTTT. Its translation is CASSRQGSSADTQYF. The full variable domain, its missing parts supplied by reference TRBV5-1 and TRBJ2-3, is KAGVTQTPRYLIKTRGQQVTLSCSPISGHRSVSWYQQTPGQGLQFLFEYFSETQRNKGNFPGRFSGRQFSNSRSEMNVSTLELGDSALYLCASSRQGSSADTQYFGPGTRLTVL.

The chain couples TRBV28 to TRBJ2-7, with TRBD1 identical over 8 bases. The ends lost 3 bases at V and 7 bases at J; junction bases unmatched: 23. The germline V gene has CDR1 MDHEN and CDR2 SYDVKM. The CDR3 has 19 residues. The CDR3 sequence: CASSFPPFPLRDRSWEQYF. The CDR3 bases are TGTGCCAGCAGTTTCCCCCCCTTTCCCCTTAGGGACAGGTCCTGGGAGCAGTACTTC.

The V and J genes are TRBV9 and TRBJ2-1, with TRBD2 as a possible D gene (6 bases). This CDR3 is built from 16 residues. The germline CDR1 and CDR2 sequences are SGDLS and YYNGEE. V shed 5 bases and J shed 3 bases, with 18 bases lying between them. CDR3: CASRDTPGLNYNEQFF. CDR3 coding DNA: TGTGCCAGCAGAGACACTCCGGGACTTAACTACAATGAGCAGTTCTTC. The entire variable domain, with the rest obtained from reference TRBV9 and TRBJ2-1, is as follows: DSGVTQTPKHLITATGQRVTLRCSPRSGDLSVYWYQQSLDQGLQFLIQYYNGEERAKGNILERFSAQQFPDLHSELNLSSLELGDSALYFCASRDTPGLNYNEQFFGPGTRLTVL.

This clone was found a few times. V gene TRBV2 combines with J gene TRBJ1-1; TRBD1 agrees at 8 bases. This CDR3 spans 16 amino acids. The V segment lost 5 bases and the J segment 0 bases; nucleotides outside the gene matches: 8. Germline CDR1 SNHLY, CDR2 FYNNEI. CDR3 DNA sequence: TGTGCCAGCAGTAGGGGACAGGCGTCGCTGAACACTGAAGCTTTCTTT. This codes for CASSRGQASLNTEAFF. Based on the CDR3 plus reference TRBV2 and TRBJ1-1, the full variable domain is EPEVTQTPSHQVTQMGQEVILRCVPISNHLYFYWYRQILGQKVEFLVSFYNNEISEKSEIFDDQFSVERPDGSNFTLKIRSTKLEDSAMYFCASSRGQASLNTEAFFGQGTRLTVV.

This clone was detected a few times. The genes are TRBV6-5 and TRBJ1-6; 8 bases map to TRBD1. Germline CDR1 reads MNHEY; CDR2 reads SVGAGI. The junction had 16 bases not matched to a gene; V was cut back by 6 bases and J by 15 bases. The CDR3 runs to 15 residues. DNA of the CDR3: TGTGCCAGCAGGGTAAAGGACAGGGTTGGGGCTCGCCTCCACTTT. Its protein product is CASRVKDRVGARLHF.

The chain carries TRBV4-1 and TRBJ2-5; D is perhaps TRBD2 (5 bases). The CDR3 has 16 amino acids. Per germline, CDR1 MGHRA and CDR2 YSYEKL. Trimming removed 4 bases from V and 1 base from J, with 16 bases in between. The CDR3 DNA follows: TGCGCCAGCAGCCCCTTCGGTCTAGCTAGCCAAGAGACCCAGTACTTC. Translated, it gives CASSPFGLASQETQYF.

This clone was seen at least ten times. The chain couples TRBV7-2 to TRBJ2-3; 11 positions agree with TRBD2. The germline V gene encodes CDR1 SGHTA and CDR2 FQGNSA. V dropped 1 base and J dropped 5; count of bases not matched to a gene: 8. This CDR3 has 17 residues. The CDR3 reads CASSLERSSGGIDTQYF. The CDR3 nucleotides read TGTGCCAGCAGCTTAGAGCGCTCTAGCGGGGGGATAGATACGCAGTATTTT.

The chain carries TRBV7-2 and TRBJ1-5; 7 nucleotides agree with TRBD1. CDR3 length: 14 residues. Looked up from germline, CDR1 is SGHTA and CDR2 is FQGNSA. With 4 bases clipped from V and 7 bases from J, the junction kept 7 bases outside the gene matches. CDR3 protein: CASSSGQMVQPQHF. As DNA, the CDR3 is TGTGCCAGCAGCTCGGGACAGATGGTGCAGCCCCAGCATTTT.

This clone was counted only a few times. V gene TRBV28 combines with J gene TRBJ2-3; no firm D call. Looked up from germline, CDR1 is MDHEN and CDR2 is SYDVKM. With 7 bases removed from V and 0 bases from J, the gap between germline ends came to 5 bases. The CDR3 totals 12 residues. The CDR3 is CASNPSTDTQYF. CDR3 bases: TGTGCCAGCAATCCTAGCACAGATACGCAGTATTTT.